These 8 T cell receptor beta chains originate from one sample sequenced in a study of OX40 agonist ivuxolimab in advanced cancers. Generated by immunoSEQ multiplex PCR, the TCRdb table keeps only in-frame clones and is missing some. The sample yields about 96,000 clones, 90% seen once. This specimen was CD4+ or CD8+ T cells sorted from blood, taken in a trial of the OX40 agonist ivuxolimab. The origin of the receptors is an adult with an advanced solid tumor such as melanoma, head and neck, liver or kidney cancer.

The chain joins TRBV5-4 to TRBJ2-3, with 9 bases that match TRBD2. Trimming removed 4 bases from V and 4 bases from J; junction bases left unmatched: 7. The CDR3 is 15 amino acids. Germline-derived CDR1 and CDR2 are SGHNT and YYREEE (reference sequence). Here the CDR3 DNA reads TGTGCCAGCAGCCCCGGACTAGCGAACGCAGATACGCAGTATTTT. It codes for CASSPGLANADTQYF. Together with reference TRBV5-4 and TRBJ2-3, the CDR3 gives the full variable domain: ETGVTQSPTHLIKTRGQQVTLRCSSQSGHNTVSWYQQALGQGPQFIFQYYREEENGRGNFPPRFSGLQFPNYSSELNVNALELDDSALYLCASSPGLANADTQYFGPGTRLTVL.

The gene calls are TRBV6-4 and TRBJ2-3; D perhaps matches TRBD2 (5 bases). This CDR3 region has 13 residues. V was cut by 2 bases and J by 4 bases, with 7 bases left in between. Germline V gives CDR1 MRHNA, CDR2 SNTAGT. The CDR3 DNA reads as TGTGCCAGCAGTGACCAGAGGGCAGATACGCAGTATTTT. Amino acid sequence: CASSDQRADTQYF.

This clone was counted once. The rearrangement uses TRBV5-1 and TRBJ2-7; D remains ambiguous. The CDR3 contains 12 residues. Trimming cost V 5 bases and J 2 bases, with 8 bases left between them. The germline V gene has CDR1 SGHRS and CDR2 YFSETQ. CDR3 nucleotide sequence: TGCGCCAGCAGAAGAGAAGCCTACGAGCAGTACTTC. It specifies CASRREAYEQYF.

This sequence joins TRBV5-5 and TRBJ1-5, with 9 bases lining up with TRBD1. The V segment lost 4 bases and the J segment 7 bases; nucleotides outside the gene matches: 6. The CDR3 has 14 residues. Germline CDR1 reads SGHKS; CDR2 reads YYEKEE (reference sequence). CDR3 in DNA: TGTGCCAGCAGCCCGACAGGGGGGTTCCAGCCCCAGCATTTT. Amino acid sequence: CASSPTGGFQPQHF.

The chain is built from TRBV19 and TRBJ2-7; TRBD2 is a possible D gene (6 bases). Trimming pared 4 bases from V and 2 bases from J, leaving 15 bases between. The CDR3 extends over 15 amino acids. Germline V gene sequence: CDR1 LNHDA, CDR2 SQIVND (reference sequence). The CDR3: CASSTRGGLPYEQYF. The CDR3, as DNA: TGTGCCAGTAGTACGAGGGGAGGCCTCCCCTACGAGCAGTACTTC.

The V call is TRBV7-2, the J call TRBJ2-7; TRBD2 matches at 8 bases. V gave up 4 bases and J gave up 7 bases; unmatched junction bases: 9. The CDR3 totals 14 residues. From germline, CDR1 is SGHTA and CDR2 FQGNSA. The CDR3, as DNA: TGTGCCAGCAGCTCGGGACTAGTTGTGAGGGAGCAGTACTTC. Amino acid sequence: CASSSGLVVREQYF.

The J gene is TRBJ2-1, the V gene TRBV5-1, with TRBD2 identical over 8 bases. V dropped 2 bases and J dropped 9; count of bases not matched to a gene: 10. Germline V gene lookup returns CDR1 SGHRS and CDR2 YFSETQ. CDR3 length equals 15 residues. The CDR3 protein is CASSFTGRATSEQFF. In nucleotides, the CDR3 is TGCGCCAGCAGCTTCACCGGGAGGGCCACGAGTGAGCAGTTCTTC.

The chain has TRBV29-1 and TRBJ2-5; D ambiguous. V lost 5 bases to trimming and J lost 4 bases, with 17 bases between them. CDR3 size: 14 residues. Germline CDR1 reads SQVTM; CDR2 reads ANQGSEA. The CDR3 DNA reads TGCAGCGTTTCTCGCTCTGGCAACTCAGAGACCCAGTACTTC. It encodes CSVSRSGNSETQYF.